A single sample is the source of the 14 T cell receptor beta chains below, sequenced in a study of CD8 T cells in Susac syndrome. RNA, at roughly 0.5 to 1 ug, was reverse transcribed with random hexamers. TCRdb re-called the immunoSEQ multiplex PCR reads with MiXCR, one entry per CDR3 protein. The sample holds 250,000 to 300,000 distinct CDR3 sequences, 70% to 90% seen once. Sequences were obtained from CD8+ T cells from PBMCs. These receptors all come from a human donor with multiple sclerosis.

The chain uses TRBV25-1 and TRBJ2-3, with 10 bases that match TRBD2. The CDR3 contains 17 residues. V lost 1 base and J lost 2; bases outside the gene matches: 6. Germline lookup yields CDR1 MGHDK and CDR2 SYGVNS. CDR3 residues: CASSEFSGTSDTDTQYF. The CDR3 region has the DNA TGTGCCAGCAGTGAATTTTCCGGGACTAGCGACACAGATACGCAGTATTTT.

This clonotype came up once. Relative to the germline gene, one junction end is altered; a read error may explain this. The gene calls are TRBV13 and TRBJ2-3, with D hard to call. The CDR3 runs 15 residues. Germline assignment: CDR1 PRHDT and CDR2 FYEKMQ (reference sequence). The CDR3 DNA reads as TGTACCAGCAGCTTATGGGGATCCGCCACGGATACGCAGTATTTT. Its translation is CTSSLWGSATDTQYF.

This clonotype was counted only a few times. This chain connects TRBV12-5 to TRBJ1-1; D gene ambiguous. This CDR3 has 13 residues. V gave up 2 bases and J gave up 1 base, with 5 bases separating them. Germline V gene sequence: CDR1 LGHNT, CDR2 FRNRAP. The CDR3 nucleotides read TGTGCTAGTGGTTTGAGCGGGAACACTGAAGCTTTCTTT. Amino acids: CASGLSGNTEAFF.

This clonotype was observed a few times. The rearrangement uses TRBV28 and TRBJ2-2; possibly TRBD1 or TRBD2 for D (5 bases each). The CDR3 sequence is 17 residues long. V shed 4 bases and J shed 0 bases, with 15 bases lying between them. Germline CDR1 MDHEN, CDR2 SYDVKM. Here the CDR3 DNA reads TGTGCCAGCAGTTCCCCGAGTCTGGGGGCGAACACCGGGGAGCTGTTTTTT. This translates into CASSSPSLGANTGELFF.

CDR3 bases: TGTGCCAGCAGCTTGGGGTCCGGGCTGGATTCACCCCTCCACTTT. This gives the protein CASSLGSGLDSPLHF. V usage is TRBV5-4 and J usage is TRBJ1-6; no clear D. The CDR3 is 15 amino acids. Germline lookup yields CDR1 SGHNT and CDR2 YYREEE (reference sequence). Between the trimmed V and J ends, which lost 0 bases and 8 bases, there was a span of 12 bases.

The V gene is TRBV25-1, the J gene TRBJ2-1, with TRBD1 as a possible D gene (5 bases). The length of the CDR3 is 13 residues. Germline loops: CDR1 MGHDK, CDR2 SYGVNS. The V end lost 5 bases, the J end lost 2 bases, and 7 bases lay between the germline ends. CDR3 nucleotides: TGTGCCAGCAGTCCGACAGCCTACAATGAGCAGTTCTTC. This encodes CASSPTAYNEQFF.

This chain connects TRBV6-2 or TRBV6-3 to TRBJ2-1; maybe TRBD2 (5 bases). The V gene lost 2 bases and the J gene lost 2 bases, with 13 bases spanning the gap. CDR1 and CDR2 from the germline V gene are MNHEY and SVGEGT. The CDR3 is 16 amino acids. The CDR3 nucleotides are TGTGCCAGCAGTTACCAACCCGGGAATACCTACAATGAGCAGTTCTTC. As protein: CASSYQPGNTYNEQFF.

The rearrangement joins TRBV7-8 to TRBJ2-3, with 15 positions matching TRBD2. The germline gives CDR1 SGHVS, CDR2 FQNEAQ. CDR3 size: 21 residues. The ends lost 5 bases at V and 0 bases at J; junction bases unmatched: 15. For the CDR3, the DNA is TGTGCCAGCAGCCCGTCGCCGGGACTAGCGGGGGGTGGGGATAGCACAGATACGCAGTATTTT. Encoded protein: CASSPSPGLAGGGDSTDTQYF.

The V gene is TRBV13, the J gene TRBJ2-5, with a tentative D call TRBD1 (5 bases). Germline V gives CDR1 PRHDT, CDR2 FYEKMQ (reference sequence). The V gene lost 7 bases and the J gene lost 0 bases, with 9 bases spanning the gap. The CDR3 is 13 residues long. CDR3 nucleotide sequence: TGTGCCAGCAATCAGGGCCACCAAGAGACCCAGTACTTC. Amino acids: CASNQGHQETQYF.

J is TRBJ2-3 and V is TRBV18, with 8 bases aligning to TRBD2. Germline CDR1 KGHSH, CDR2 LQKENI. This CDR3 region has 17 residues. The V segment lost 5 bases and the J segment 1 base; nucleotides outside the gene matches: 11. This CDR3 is CASSSYSGKGRTDTQYF. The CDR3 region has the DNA TGTGCCAGCTCATCATATAGCGGGAAGGGACGCACAGATACGCAGTATTTT.

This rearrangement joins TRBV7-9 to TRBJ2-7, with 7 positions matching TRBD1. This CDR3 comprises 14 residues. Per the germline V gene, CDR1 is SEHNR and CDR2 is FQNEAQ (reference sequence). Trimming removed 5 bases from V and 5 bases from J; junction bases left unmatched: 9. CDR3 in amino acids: CASSVGGANNEQYF. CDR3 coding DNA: TGTGCCAGCAGCGTAGGGGGCGCAAATAACGAGCAGTACTTC.

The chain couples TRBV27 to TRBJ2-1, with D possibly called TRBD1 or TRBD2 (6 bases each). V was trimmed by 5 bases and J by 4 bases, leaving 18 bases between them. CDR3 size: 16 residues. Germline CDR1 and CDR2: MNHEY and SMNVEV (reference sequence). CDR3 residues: CASSKGLGGLYNEQFF. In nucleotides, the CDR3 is TGTGCCAGCAGTAAAGGACTCGGGGGCTTATACAATGAGCAGTTCTTC.

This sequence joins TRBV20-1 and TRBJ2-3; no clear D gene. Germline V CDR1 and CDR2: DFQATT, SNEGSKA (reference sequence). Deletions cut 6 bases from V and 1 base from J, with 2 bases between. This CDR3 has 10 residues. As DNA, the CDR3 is TGCAGTGCGGGCACAGATACGCAGTATTTT. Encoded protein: CSAGTDTQYF.

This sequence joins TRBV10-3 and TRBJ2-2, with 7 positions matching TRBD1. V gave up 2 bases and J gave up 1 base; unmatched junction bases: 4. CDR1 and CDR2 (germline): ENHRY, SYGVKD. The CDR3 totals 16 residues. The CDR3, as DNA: TGTGCCATCAGTGAGCCCCGGACAGGGAACACCGGGGAGCTGTTTTTT. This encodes CAISEPRTGNTGELFF.